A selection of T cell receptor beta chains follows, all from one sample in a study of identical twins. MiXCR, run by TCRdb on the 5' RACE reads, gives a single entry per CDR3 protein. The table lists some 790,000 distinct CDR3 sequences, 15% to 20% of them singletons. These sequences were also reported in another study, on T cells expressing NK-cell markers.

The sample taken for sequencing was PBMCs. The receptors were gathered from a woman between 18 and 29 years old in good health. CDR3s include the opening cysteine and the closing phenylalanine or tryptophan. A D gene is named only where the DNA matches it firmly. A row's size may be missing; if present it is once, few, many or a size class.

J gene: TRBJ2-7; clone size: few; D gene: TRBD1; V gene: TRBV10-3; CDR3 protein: CAIRPTGLHEQYF; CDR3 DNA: TGTGCCATCAGGCCGACAGGGTTGCACGAGCAGTACTTC
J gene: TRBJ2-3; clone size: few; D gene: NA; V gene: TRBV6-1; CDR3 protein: CASGTGITDTQYF; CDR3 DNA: TGTGCCAGCGGTACCGGGATCACAGATACGCAGTATTTT
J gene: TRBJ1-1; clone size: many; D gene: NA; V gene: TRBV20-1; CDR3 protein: CSATQGLTEAFF; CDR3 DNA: TGCAGTGCTACACAGGGTCTCACTGAAGCTTTCTTT
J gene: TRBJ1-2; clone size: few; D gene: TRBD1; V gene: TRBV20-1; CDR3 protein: CSVPGQGIGNYGYTF; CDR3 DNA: TGCAGTGTACCGGGACAGGGAATTGGTAACTATGGCTACACCTTC
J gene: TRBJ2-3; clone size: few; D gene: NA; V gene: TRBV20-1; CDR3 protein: CSARDWGTDTQYF; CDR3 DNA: TGCAGTGCTAGAGATTGGGGGACAGATACGCAGTATTTT
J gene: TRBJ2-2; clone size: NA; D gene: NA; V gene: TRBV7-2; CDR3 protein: CASSFGLTSTGELFF; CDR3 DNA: TGTGCCAGCAGCTTTGGACTAACCAGCACCGGGGAGCTGTTTTTT
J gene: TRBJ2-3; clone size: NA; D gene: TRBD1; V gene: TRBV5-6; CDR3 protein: CASSTGGQFRGAQYF; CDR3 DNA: TGTGCCAGCAGTACAGGGGGACAATTCCGAGGGGCGCAGTATTTT
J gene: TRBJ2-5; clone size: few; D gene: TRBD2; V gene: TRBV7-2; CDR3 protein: CASSLLAGVSGETQYF; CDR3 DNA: TGTGCCAGCAGCTTGCTAGCGGGAGTGAGTGGAGAGACCCAGTACTTC
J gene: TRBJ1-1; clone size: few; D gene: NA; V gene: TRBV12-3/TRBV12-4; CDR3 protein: CASSLRPQGMDAFF; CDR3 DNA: TGTGCCAGCAGTTTAAGGCCGCAGGGTATGGATGCTTTCTTT
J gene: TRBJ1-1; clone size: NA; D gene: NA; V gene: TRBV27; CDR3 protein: CASSPSVKGGYPEAFF; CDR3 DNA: TGTGCCAGCAGTCCCTCGGTCAAGGGCGGCTACCCTGAAGCTTTCTTT
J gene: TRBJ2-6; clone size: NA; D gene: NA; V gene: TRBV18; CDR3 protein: CASSPPRGGANVLTF; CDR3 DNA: TGTGCCAGCTCACCCCCCAGAGGTGGGGCCAACGTCCTGACTTTC
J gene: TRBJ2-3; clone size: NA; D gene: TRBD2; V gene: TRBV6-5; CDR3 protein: CASSYGSGGTDTQYF; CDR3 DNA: TGTGCCAGCAGTTACGGGAGCGGGGGCACAGATACGCAGTATTTT
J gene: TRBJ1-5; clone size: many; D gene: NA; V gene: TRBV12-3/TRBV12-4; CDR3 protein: CATAAWGREWGQPQHF; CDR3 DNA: TGTGCCACTGCGGCCTGGGGCAGGGAGTGGGGTCAGCCCCAGCATTTT
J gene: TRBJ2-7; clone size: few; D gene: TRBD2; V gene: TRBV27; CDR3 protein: CASAERAGGPYEQYF; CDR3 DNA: TGTGCCAGCGCGGAGCGGGCGGGAGGACCCTACGAGCAGTACTTC
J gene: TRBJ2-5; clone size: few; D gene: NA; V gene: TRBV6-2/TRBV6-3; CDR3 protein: CASSPPGGLVYVAQYF; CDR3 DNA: TGTGCCAGCAGTCCCCCTGGAGGTCTTGTCTACGTGGCCCAGTACTTC
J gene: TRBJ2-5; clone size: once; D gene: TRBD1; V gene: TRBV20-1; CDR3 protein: CSASATGGGGETQYF; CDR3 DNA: TGCAGTGCTAGCGCGACAGGGGGCGGAGGGGAGACCCAGTACTTC
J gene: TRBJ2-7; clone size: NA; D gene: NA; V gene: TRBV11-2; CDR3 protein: CASSYDREQYF; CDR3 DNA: TGTGCCAGCAGCTACGACCGAGAGCAGTACTTC
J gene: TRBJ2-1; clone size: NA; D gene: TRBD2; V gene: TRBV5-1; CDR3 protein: CASSLGLAGAHYNEQFF; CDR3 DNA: TGCGCCAGCAGCTTGGGACTAGCGGGGGCCCACTACAATGAGCAGTTCTTC
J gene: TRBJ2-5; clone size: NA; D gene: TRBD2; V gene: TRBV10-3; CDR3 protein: CAIRAGETQETQYF; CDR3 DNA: TGTGCCATCAGAGCGGGAGAGACCCAAGAGACCCAGTACTTC
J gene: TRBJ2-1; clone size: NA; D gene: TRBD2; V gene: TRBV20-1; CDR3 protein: CSARVKKLLGLATGSYNEQFF; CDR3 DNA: TGCAGTGCTAGAGTTAAGAAGTTACTGGGACTAGCGACCGGTTCCTACAATGAGCAGTTCTTC
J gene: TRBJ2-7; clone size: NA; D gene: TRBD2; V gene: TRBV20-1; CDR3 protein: CSVITSARPYEQYF; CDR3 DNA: TGCAGTGTGATAACTAGCGCAAGGCCCTACGAGCAGTACTTC
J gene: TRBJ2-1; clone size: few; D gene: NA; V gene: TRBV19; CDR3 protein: CASSIPPYTSSYNEQFF; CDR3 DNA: TGTGCCAGTAGTATCCCCCCTTACACAAGCTCCTACAATGAGCAGTTCTTC
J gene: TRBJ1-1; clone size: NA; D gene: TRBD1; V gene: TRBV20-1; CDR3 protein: CSAWTGREAFF; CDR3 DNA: TGCAGTGCTTGGACAGGTCGTGAAGCTTTCTTT
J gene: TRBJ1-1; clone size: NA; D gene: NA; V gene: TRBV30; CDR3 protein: CAFREAYTEAFF; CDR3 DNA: TGTGCCTTCCGAGAGGCTTACACTGAAGCTTTCTTT
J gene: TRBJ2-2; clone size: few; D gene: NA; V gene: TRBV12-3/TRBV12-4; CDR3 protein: CASSPGARTGELFF; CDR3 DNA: TGTGCCAGCAGTCCCGGGGCGCGCACCGGGGAGCTGTTTTTT
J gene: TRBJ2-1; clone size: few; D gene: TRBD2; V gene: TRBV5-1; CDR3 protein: CASSLVPSGGAWSYNEQFF; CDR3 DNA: TGCGCCAGCAGCTTGGTTCCTAGCGGGGGGGCCTGGTCCTACAATGAGCAGTTCTTC
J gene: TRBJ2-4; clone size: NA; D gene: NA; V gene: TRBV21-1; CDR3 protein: CASSKALGPSSLAKNIQYF; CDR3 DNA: TGTGCCAGCAGCAAAGCCCTAGGACCGAGCTCTCTAGCCAAAAACATTCAGTACTTC
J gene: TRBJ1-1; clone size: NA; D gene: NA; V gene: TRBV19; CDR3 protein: CASSTWTNTEAFF; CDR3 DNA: TGTGCCAGTAGTACTTGGACGAACACTGAAGCTTTCTTT
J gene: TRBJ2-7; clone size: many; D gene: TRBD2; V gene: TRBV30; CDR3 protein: CAWRELAGAYEQYF; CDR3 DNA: TGTGCCTGGAGAGAGCTAGCGGGAGCCTACGAGCAGTACTTC
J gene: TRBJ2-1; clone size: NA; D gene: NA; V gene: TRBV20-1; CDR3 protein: CSARLTRPGEQFF; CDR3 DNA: TGCAGTGCTAGGCTGACTAGGCCGGGGGAGCAGTTCTTC
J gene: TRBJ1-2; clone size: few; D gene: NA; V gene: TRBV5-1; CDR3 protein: CASSSSPQGQNGYTF; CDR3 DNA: TGCGCCAGCAGCTCATCCCCGCAAGGACAAAATGGCTACACCTTC
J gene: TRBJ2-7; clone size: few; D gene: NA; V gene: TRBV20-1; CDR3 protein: CSARDQGTGVDEQYF; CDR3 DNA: TGCAGTGCTAGAGATCAAGGAACGGGGGTGGACGAGCAGTACTTC
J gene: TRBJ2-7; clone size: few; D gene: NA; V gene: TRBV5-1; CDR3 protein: CASSFTVMGEQYF; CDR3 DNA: TGCGCCAGCAGCTTTACGGTTATGGGCGAGCAGTACTTC
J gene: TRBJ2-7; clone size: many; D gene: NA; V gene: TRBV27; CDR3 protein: CASSLAVGSSYEQYF; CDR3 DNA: TGTGCCAGCAGTTTGGCAGTCGGTAGCTCCTACGAGCAGTACTTC
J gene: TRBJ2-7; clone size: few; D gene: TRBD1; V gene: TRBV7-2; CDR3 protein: CASSLYRDSPKKYF; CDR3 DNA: TGTGCCAGCAGCTTATACCGGGACAGCCCTAAGAAGTACTTC
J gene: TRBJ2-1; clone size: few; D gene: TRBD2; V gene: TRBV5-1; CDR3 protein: CASRTSGSFGEQFF; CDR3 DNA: TGCGCCAGCAGGACTAGCGGGAGTTTTGGTGAGCAGTTCTTC
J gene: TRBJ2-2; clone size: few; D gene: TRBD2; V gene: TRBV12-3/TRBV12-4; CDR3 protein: CASSPPQSGGRLHGELFF; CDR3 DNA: TGTGCCAGCAGTCCCCCCCAAAGCGGGGGGCGCCTCCACGGGGAGCTGTTTTTT
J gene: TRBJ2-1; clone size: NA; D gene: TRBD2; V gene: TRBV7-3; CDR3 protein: CASSRNPTSGGAVEQFF; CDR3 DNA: TGTGCCAGCAGCCGAAACCCGACTAGCGGGGGGGCCGTTGAGCAGTTCTTC